This T cell receptor beta chain was observed in a study of human T cells and chemical hapten exposure. Turning to the study itself: Patch tests containing 0.01% DPC, applied to the upper back, were read at 6 days. Study conclusions and caveats: As the donors had alopecia, their immune response may differ from healthy people's. With patch test score, the counts of PT1 expanded TCRs showed a positive correlation. TCRs above 1 in 1000 frequency did not change with DPC sensitization.

Worth noting for this clonotype: The antigen is unknown.

One entry per CDR3 protein, called by TCRdb with MiXCR from the RACE reads. This table holds 90,000 to 140,000 distinct CDR3 sequences, nearly 35% found once. Described time point: patch test 3, about 24 weeks after DPC sensitization. The treatment denotes: therapeutic diphenylcyclopropenone sensitization with weekly scalp DPC. Specimen: whole blood, collected in connection with sensitization to the hapten diphenylcyclopropenone (DPC). This TCR was sampled from a man aged 40-49 years with alopecia areata. Some clones in this sample may be carry-over from other donors' samples.

The CDR3 nucleotides are TGTGCCAGGCTCCAACAGGTGTTCTACAATGAGCAGTTCTTC. Translating it yields CARLQQVFYNEQFF. The chain joins TRBV6-2 or TRBV6-3 to TRBJ2-1, with D perhaps TRBD1 (5 bases). This CDR3 comprises 14 residues. CDR1 is MNHEY, CDR2 SVGEGT, per germline. The germline V and J ends were trimmed by 9 bases and 3 bases, with 15 bases remaining between them.